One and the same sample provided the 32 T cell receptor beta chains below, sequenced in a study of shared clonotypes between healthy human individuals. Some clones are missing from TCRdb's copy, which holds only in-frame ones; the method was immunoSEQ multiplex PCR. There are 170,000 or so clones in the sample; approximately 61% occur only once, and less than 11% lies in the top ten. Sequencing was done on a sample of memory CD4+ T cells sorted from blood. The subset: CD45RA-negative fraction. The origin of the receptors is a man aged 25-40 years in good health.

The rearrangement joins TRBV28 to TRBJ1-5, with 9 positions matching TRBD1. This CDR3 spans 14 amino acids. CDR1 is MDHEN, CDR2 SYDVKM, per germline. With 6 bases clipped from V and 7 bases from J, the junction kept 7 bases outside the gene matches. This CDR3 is CASRWDREGQPQHF. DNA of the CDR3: TGTGCCAGCAGGTGGGACAGGGAAGGGCAGCCCCAGCATTTT.

In nucleotides, the CDR3 is TGTGCCAGCAAACCCCGGGGATCCTCTGGGGCCAACGTCCTGACTTTC. It yields the protein CASKPRGSSGANVLTF. The chain combines TRBV21-1 with TRBJ2-6; the DNA was not compared with TRBD2, the D call given in the table. TRBV21-1 corresponds to a pseudogene. This CDR3 spans 16 amino acids.

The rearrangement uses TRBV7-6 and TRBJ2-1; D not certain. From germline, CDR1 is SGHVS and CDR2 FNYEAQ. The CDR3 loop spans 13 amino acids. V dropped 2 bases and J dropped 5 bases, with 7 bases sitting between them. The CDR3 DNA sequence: TGTGCCAGCAGCTTATTCTTAAACAATGAGCAGTTCTTC. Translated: CASSLFLNNEQFF.

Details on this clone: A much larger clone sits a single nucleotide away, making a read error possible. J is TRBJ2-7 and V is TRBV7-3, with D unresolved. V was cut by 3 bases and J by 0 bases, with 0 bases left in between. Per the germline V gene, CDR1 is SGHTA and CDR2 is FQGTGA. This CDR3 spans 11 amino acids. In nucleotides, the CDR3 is TGTGCCAGCAGCTTCTCCTACGAGCAGTACTTC. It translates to CASSFSYEQYF.

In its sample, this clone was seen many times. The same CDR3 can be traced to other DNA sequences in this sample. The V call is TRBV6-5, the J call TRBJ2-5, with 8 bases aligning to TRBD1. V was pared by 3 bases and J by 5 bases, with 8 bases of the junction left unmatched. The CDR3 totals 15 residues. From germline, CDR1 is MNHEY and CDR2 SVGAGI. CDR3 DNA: TGTGCCAGCAGTTATCGAACAGGGGGTCAGGAGACCCAGTACTTC. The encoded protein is CASSYRTGGQETQYF.

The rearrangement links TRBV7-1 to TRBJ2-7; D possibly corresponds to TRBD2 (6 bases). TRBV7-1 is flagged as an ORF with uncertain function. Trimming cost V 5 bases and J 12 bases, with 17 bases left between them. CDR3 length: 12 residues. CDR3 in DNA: TGTGCCAGCAGCCCCGGGGGAGTCTCGGGGTACTTC. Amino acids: CASSPGGVSGYF.

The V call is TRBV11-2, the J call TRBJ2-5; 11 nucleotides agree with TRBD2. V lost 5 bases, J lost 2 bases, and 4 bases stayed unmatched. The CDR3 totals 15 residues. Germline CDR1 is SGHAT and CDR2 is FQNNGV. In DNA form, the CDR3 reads TGTGCCAGCAGCGTGGGACTAGCGGTTCAAGAGACCCAGTACTTC. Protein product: CASSVGLAVQETQYF.

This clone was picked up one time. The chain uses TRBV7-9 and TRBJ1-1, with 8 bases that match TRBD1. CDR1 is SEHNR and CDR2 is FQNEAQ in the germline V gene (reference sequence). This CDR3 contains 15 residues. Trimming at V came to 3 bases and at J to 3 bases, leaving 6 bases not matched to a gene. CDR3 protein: CASSFYQGADTEAFF. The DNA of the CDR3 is TGTGCCAGCAGCTTTTATCAGGGGGCGGACACTGAAGCTTTCTTT.

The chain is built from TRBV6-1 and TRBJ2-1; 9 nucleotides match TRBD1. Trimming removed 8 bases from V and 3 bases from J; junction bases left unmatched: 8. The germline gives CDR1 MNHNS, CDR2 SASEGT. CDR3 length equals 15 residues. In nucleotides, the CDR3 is TGTGCCAGCGATCCCGGGACAGGGAGCTACAATGAGCAGTTCTTC. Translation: CASDPGTGSYNEQFF.

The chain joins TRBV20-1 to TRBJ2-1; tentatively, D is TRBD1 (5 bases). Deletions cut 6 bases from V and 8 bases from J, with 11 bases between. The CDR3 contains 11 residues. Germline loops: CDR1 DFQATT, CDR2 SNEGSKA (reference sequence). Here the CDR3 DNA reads TGCAGTGCGAAGGTAGGGGATGAGCAGTTCTTC. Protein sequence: CSAKVGDEQFF.

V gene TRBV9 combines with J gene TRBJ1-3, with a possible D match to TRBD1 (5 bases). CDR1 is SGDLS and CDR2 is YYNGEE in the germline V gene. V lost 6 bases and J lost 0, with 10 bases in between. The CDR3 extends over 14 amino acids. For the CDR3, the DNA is TGTGCCAGCACTGGGGGAAACTCTGGAAACACCATATATTTT. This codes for CASTGGNSGNTIYF.

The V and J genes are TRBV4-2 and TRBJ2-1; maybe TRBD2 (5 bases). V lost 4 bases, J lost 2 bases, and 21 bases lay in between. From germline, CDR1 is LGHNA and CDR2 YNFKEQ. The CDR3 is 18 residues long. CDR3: CASSPMARRVKTYNEQFF. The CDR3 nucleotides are TGTGCCAGCAGCCCTATGGCCCGGCGGGTGAAGACCTACAATGAGCAGTTCTTC.

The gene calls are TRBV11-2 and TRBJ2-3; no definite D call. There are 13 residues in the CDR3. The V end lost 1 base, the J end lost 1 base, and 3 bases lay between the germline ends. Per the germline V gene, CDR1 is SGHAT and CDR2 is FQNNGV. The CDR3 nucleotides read TGTGCCAGCAGCTTAGCGGGCACAGATACGCAGTATTTT. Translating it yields CASSLAGTDTQYF.

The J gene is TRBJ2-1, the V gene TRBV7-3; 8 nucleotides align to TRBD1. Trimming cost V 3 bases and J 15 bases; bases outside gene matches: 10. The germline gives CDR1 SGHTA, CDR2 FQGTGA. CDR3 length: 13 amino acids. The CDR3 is CASSFGPDRGPFF. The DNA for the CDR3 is TGTGCCAGCAGCTTTGGGCCCGACAGGGGTCCGTTCTTC.

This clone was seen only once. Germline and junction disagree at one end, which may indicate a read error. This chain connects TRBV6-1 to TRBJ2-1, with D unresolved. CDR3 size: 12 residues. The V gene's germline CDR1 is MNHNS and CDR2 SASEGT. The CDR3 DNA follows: TGTGCCAGCAGGGATCCCTACTATGAGCAGTTCTTC. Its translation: CASRDPYYEQFF.

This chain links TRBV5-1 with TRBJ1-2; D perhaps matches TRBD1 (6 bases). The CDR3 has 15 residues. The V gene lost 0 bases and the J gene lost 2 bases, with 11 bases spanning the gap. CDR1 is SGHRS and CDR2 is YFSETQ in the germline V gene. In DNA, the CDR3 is TGCGCCAGCAGCTTGGAGGCGGGGGCGAACTATGGCTACACCTTC. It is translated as CASSLEAGANYGYTF. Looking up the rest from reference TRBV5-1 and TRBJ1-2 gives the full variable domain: KAGVTQTPRYLIKTRGQQVTLSCSPISGHRSVSWYQQTPGQGLQFLFEYFSETQRNKGNFPGRFSGRQFSNSRSEMNVSTLELGDSALYLCASSLEAGANYGYTFGSGTRLTVV.

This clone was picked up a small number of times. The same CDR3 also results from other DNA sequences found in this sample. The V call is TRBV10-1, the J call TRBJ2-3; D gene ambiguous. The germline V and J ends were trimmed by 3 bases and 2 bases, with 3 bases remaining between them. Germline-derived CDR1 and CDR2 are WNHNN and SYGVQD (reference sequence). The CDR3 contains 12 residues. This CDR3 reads CASSESTDTQYF. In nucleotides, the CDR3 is TGCGCCAGCAGTGAATCCACAGATACGCAGTATTTT.

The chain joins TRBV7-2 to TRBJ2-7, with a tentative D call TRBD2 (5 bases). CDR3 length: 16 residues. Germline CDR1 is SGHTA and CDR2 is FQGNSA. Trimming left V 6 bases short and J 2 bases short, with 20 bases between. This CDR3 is CASSSTIRTGTYEQYF. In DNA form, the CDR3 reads TGTGCCAGCAGTTCTACGATCCGGACGGGGACCTACGAGCAGTACTTC.

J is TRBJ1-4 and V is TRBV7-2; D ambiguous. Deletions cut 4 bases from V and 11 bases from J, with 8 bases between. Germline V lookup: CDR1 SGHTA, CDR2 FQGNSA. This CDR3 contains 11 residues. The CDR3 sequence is CASSSAGKLFF. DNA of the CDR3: TGTGCCAGCAGCTCAGCGGGCAAACTGTTTTTT.

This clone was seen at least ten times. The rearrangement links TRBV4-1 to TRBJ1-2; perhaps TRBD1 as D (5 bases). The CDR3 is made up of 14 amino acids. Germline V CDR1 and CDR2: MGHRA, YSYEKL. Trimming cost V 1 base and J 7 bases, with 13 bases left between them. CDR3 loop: CASSQVRQSLGYTF. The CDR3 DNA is TGCGCCAGCAGCCAAGTCCGACAGTCACTTGGCTACACCTTC.

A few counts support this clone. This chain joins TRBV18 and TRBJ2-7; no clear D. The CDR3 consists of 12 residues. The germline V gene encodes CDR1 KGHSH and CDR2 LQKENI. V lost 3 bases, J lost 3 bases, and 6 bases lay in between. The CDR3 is CASSPSDYEQYF. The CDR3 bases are TGTGCCAGCTCACCGTCCGACTACGAGCAGTACTTC. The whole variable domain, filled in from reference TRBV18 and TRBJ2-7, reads NAGVMQNPRHLVRRRGQEARLRCSPMKGHSHVYWYRQLPEEGLKFMVYLQKENIIDESGMPKERFSAEFPKEGPSILRIQQVVRGDSAAYFCASSPSDYEQYFGPGTRLTVT.

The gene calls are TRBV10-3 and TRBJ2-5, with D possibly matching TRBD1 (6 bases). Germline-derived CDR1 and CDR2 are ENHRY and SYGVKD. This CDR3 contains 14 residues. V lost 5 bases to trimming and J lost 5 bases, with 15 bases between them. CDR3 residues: CAISPVGASETQYF. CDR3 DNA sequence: TGTGCCATCAGTCCTGTGGGGGCCTCGGAGACCCAGTACTTC.

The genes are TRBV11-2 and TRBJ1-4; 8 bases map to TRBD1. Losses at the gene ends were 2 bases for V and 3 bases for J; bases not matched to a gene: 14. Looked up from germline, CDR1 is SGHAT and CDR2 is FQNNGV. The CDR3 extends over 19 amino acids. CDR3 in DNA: TGTGCCAGCAGCTTATCCTTATCGCTGCGACAGGGGTCTAATGAAAAACTGTTTTTT. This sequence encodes CASSLSLSLRQGSNEKLFF.

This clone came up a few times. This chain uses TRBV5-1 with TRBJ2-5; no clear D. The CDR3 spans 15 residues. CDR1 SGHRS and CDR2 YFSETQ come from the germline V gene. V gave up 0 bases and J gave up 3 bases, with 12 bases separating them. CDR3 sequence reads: CASSLESRREETQYF. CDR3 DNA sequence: TGCGCCAGCAGCTTGGAGAGTCGGCGAGAAGAGACCCAGTACTTC.

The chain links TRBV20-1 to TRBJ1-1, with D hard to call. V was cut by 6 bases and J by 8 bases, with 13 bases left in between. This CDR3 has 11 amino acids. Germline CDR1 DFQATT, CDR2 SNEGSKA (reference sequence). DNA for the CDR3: TGCAGTGCCCCCACGAGGAGGGAAGCTTTCTTT. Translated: CSAPTRREAFF.

Written as DNA, the CDR3 is TGTGCCAGCAGCGCCCCGGGTCTTTTAGAGCAGTACTTC. This gives the protein CASSAPGLLEQYF. The chain recombines TRBV5-4 with TRBJ2-7, with D unresolved. This CDR3 contains 13 residues. Germline values: CDR1 SGHNT, CDR2 YYREEE (reference sequence). Trimming took off 4 bases at V and 7 bases at J, with 15 bases between the two ends.

This CDR3 is CAISHGVAGSYEQYF. The DNA of the CDR3 is TGTGCCATCAGCCACGGGGTAGCGGGATCTTACGAGCAGTACTTC. J is TRBJ2-7 and V is TRBV10-3; 8 nucleotides agree with TRBD2. Germline assignment: CDR1 ENHRY and CDR2 SYGVKD. Unmatched junction bases numbered 11, after V lost 6 bases and J lost 4 bases. The CDR3 contains 15 residues.

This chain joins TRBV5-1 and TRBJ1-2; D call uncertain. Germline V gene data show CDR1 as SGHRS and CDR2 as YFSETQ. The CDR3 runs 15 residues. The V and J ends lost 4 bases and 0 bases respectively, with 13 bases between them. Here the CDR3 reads CASSDLSVPNYGYTF. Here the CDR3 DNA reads TGCGCCAGCAGCGACCTATCGGTTCCTAACTATGGCTACACCTTC.

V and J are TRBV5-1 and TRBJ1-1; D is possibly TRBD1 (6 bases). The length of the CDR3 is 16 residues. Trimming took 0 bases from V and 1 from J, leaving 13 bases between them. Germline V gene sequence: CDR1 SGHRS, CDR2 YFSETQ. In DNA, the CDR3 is TGCGCCAGCAGCTTGGCCTACCCCAGGGGGAACACTGAAGCTTTCTTT. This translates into CASSLAYPRGNTEAFF.

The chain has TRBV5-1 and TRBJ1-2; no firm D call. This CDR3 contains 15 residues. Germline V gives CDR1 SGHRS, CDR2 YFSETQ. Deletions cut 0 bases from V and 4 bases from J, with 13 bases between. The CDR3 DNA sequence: TGCGCCAGCAGCTTGGAATCAGCGGGCGTCTATGGCTACACCTTC. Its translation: CASSLESAGVYGYTF.

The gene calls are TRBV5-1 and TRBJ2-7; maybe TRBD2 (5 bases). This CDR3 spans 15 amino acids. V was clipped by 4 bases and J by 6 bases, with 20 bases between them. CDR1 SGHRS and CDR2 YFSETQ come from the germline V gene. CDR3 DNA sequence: TGCGCCAGCAGCCCCTCCCCTAGCAAAGTAAGCGAGCAGTACTTC. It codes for CASSPSPSKVSEQYF.

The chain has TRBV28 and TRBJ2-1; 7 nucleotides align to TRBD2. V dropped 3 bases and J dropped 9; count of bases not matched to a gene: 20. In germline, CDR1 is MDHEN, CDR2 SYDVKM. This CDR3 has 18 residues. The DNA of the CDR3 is TGTGCCAGCAGTTTCGGGGGGTGGTCGGGAGAGGCGATGGGTGAGCAGTTCTTC. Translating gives CASSFGGWSGEAMGEQFF.